This T cell receptor (beta chain) was identified during a study of beta chain features in type 1 diabetes listed by TCRdb under 2018. In terms of the full investigation: Patients and healthy donors did not differ in mean age, gender distribution, total cell number or subset yield. A total of approximately 110,000,000 sorted cells were examined across all samples, and a strong correlation was observed between cell number per subset and RNA yield. In the study, recently diagnosed type 1 diabetes patients and matched healthy donors were compared on the TCRB repertoires of their sorted circulating CD4+ T cell subsets. Whereas all 28 donors provided naive and central memory subsets, regulatory and stem cell-like memory subsets were isolated from just 8 patients and roughly eight healthy donors.

As to this clone: Its antigen is not yet known. One base away there is no much larger clone; base qualities are not given.

What the authors observed across the whole study: In all four CD4+ subsets, TCRB CDR3 length was moderately but significantly shorter in type 1 diabetes patients. Because cDNA was sequenced instead of genomic DNA, activated cells with high expression could be over-represented, although the groups did not differ in activation or CD3 levels. Fewer insertions and more nucleotide deletions at VDJ recombination sites were observed in patients with type 1 diabetes, implying thymic rearrangement abnormalities. Shorter templates might have been favored by PCR, but patient and control samples were amplified and corrected together, so both groups would have been affected equally by any skew. Naive, central memory and regulatory TCRB repertoires appeared to be more alike among patients than among healthy donors. Only small numbers of individuals were included in the HLA sub-analyses, which left unresolved whether HLA type had any influence on TCRB rearrangement.

Each donor gave one peripheral blood draw, averaging approximately 120 mL, which was collected into heparinised tubes. A BD FACSAria II and a panel including CD45RO, CCR7, CD25, CD127, CD95 and CD27 were used to sort naive, central memory, regulatory and stem cell-like memory CD4+ T cells. All sorted populations exceeded 98% purity. Right away, PBMCs were isolated by Lymphoprep density gradient centrifugation and were stained directly, with no culture step. Samples were stained and sorted in pairs, with one healthy donor and one patient per experiment, so that batch effects were minimized. The High Capacity cDNA Reverse Transcription Kit was used to reverse transcribe all of the isolated RNA, meaning that expressed TCRB transcripts were what got sequenced. Deep immunoSEQ sequencing was applied to naive, central memory and regulatory T cell samples, giving an average of about 3.7 million total reads per sample. Sorted cells were lysed in RLT buffer and RNA was extracted with DNase-treated RNeasy Micro or Mini kits, depending on cell number. Each cell subset was processed separately to prevent cross-contamination, with patient and healthy donor samples processed together. The immunoSEQ multiplex PCR was used to amplify TCRB sequences from cDNA, generating 87-bp fragments that spanned the CDR3 region. Sequencing of the amplicons was performed on the Illumina HiSeq platform. In the paper's pipeline: Synthetic template baselines were used to correct PCR bias computationally, reads within Hamming distance 2 were collapsed together, and singletons that could not be merged were discarded. Reads were aligned to IMGT to assign V, D and J genes, CDR3 length, and insertions or deletions at six rearrangement sites. Within each subset, clonotype counts were normalized to sorted cell number, after which true diversity and Gini coefficients were computed with the tcR R package. Repertoire sharing was quantified using the overlap coefficient calculated on TCRB nucleotide sequences. As a proxy for the pre-selection repertoire, out-of-frame TCRB sequences from naive cells were analyzed. As stored in TCRdb, this immuneACCESS dataset retains in-frame rearrangements with V and J assigned. A fraction of the clones does not appear; measured against another copy, unresolved V genes explain less than half of the discrepancy, and the remainder lacks a known reason. V, J and clone size are taken as reported in that table, and D and trimming were inferred from the DNA itself. Across this sample there are around 710,000 clones, with roughly an eighth seen only once. The ten largest clonotypes hold approximately 0.11% of the sample.

The sequence was obtained from a man in his thirties or forties with type 1 diabetes. The sample taken for sequencing was naive CD4+ T cells from blood. The intended sense of this specimen's cell subset or site label: true naive CD4+ T cells.

The CDR3: CASSFGIVPYEQYF. The DNA reads as follows: TGCGCCAGCAGCTTTGGTATAGTCCCCTACGAGCAGTACTTC. The V and J genes are TRBV5-1 and TRBJ2-7; confidence is insufficient to name the D gene. CDR1 is given as SGHRS and CDR2 as YFSETQ, both from the germline V gene. The CDR3 starts with the cysteine, ends with the phenylalanine, and has 14 residues. Only CDR3 DNA remains: 42 bases, in frame from the first base. A distance of 11 bases separates the germline ends of V and J, which lose 2 bases and 2 bases respectively.